The 27 T cell receptor beta chains presented below share a single source sample, sequenced in a study of regulatory T cells in long-lasting Graves disease. Construction of TCR beta libraries relied on iRepertoire HTBI primers and on Arm-PCR targeting CDR3 regions. TCRdb re-called the multiplex PCR reads through MiXCR, storing one row per CDR3 protein. Among hundreds of thousands of distinct CDR3 sequences listed, approximately 16% were seen once. The time point is: newly diagnosed GD, antithyroid drugs for less than 3 months. PBMCs were the source of the RNA used for TCR sequencing. The same data also contributed to another study, on T cells in Graves' hyperthyroidism and ophthalmopathy.

The starting material was peripheral blood mononuclear cells (PBMCs), obtained at new diagnosis, from a patient treated with antithyroid drugs. The source is a woman in her 40s with Graves disease.

In regard to this clonotype: The junction differs from germline at one of its ends, possibly a read error. The chain couples TRBV5-1 to TRBJ2-2; no clear D. The CDR3 covers 12 residues. Germline CDR1 is SGHRS and CDR2 is YFSETQ. CDR3 DNA: TGCGTCAGCAGCTCTAACACCGGGGAGCTGTTTTTT. It is translated as CVSSSNTGELFF.

The chain employs TRBV12-3 or TRBV12-4 and TRBJ2-2, with 9 bases matching TRBD2. There are 14 residues in the CDR3. The V and J ends lost 8 bases and 6 bases, in that order; junction bases with no gene match: 7. The CDR3 loop reads CASGEVAGAGELFF. The CDR3 DNA is TGTGCCAGCGGGGAGGTAGCGGGGGCCGGGGAGCTGTTTTTT.

This clonotype was seen at least ten times. The chain has TRBV12-3 or TRBV12-4 and TRBJ1-6, with 10 positions matching TRBD1. There are 14 residues in the CDR3. The J segment lost 10 bases and the V segment lost 3 bases, leaving 3 bases of the junction unmatched. The CDR3 reads CASSFGTGVSPLHF. As DNA, the CDR3 is TGTGCCAGCAGTTTTGGGACAGGGGTATCACCCCTCCACTTT.

This clonotype was seen at least ten times. The chain employs TRBV5-1 and TRBJ2-1; tentative D call: TRBD1 (6 bases). The V gene's germline CDR1 is SGHRS and CDR2 YFSETQ. The CDR3 covers 14 residues. V lost 4 bases and J lost 5, with 13 bases in between. CDR3 coding DNA: TGCGCCAGCAGCCGCCCGGACAGCGACAATGAGCAGTTCTTC. This encodes CASSRPDSDNEQFF.

The V call is TRBV11-2, the J call TRBJ2-2, with TRBD2 identical over 8 bases. The CDR3 extends over 16 amino acids. The junction had 9 bases not matched to a gene; V was cut back by 5 bases and J by 4 bases. CDR1 is SGHAT, CDR2 FQNNGV, per germline. The CDR3 DNA sequence: TGTGCCAGCAGCCGGGAGGGGGGAGTAGGCACCGGGGAGCTGTTTTTT. Translating it yields CASSREGGVGTGELFF.

Details on this clonotype: One end of the junction fails to match germline, which may point to a read error. For the CDR3, the DNA is TGTGTCAGCTCACCGGAACAGGCCCGGAACACTGAAGCTTTCTTT. It translates to CVSSPEQARNTEAFF. V and J are TRBV18 and TRBJ1-1, with D perhaps TRBD1 (5 bases). CDR3 size: 15 residues. Germline V gene sequence: CDR1 KGHSH, CDR2 LQKENI.

There are many counts of this clonotype. The chain links TRBV19 to TRBJ1-1, with D unclear. In germline, CDR1 is LNHDA, CDR2 SQIVND (reference sequence). The V end was cut by 7 bases, the J end by 8 bases, with 14 bases between. The length of the CDR3 is 12 residues. CDR3 in amino acids: CASMAGVSEAFF. CDR3 nucleotides: TGTGCCAGTATGGCGGGAGTAAGCGAAGCTTTCTTT.

This clonotype was recorded many times. The chain has TRBV7-9 and TRBJ2-7; D remains ambiguous. The V end was cut by 5 bases, the J end by 9 bases, with 14 bases between. Germline assignment: CDR1 SEHNR and CDR2 FQNEAQ (reference sequence). The CDR3 has 12 residues. The CDR3 reads CASSAPPLGQYF. The CDR3, as DNA: TGTGCCAGCAGCGCACCCCCCCTAGGGCAGTACTTC.

The table lists this clonotype with a few counts. The chain employs TRBV28 and TRBJ2-7; 7 positions agree with TRBD2. The CDR3 spans 15 residues. Losses at the gene ends were 7 bases for V and 0 bases for J; bases not matched to a gene: 9. Germline V gene data show CDR1 as MDHEN and CDR2 as SYDVKM. The CDR3 spells CASTQMGGISYEQYF. Here the CDR3 DNA reads TGTGCCAGCACCCAAATGGGGGGGATCTCCTACGAGCAGTACTTC.

This clonotype was seen more than once but under ten times. The likely explanation is a read error, given a far larger clone one base away. The genes are TRBV2 and TRBJ2-1; either TRBD1 or TRBD2 may fit D (5 bases each). Germline loops: CDR1 SNHLY, CDR2 FYNNEI. The CDR3 runs to 16 residues. V was trimmed by 9 bases and J by 3 bases, leaving 21 bases between them. The CDR3: CARGTLQASHYNEQFF. The DNA of the CDR3 is TGTGCCAGGGGGACGTTACAGGCATCCCACTACAATGAGCAGTTCTTC.

This clonotype was seen many times. J is TRBJ2-1 and V is TRBV20-1; D gene unclear. CDR1 and CDR2 from the germline V gene are DFQATT and SNEGSKA (reference sequence). The CDR3 sequence is 13 residues long. Trimming left V 6 bases short and J 2 bases short, with 11 bases between. The CDR3 sequence: CSAPQATYNEQFF. CDR3 nucleotides: TGCAGTGCCCCGCAGGCTACCTACAATGAGCAGTTCTTC.

On this clonotype itself: This may be a read error: a much more frequent sequence differs by one nucleotide. The chain is built from TRBV11-2 and TRBJ2-1; 7 nucleotides line up with TRBD2. The CDR3 extends over 13 amino acids. The V gene end was trimmed by 4 bases and the J gene end by 10 bases; junction bases not matched to a gene: 7. Per germline, CDR1 SGHAT and CDR2 FQNNGV. The CDR3 reads CASSSGLSEEQFF. CDR3 coding DNA: TGTGCCAGCAGCTCGGGACTATCGGAAGAGCAGTTCTTC.

This clonotype has ten or more counts. The V gene is TRBV12-3 or TRBV12-4, the J gene TRBJ2-2; 7 nucleotides line up with TRBD2. V was pared by 7 bases and J by 7 bases, with 18 bases of the junction left unmatched. The CDR3 length is 17 residues. The CDR3 reads CASNSREFAGDYGELFF. CDR3 sequence (DNA): TGTGCCAGCAACTCCCGGGAATTTGCGGGAGATTACGGGGAGCTGTTTTTT.

Ten or more counts support this clonotype. The chain couples TRBV20-1 to TRBJ2-7; 9 bases are a match to TRBD1. J lost 2 bases, V lost 6 bases, and 8 bases had no gene match. The CDR3 covers 14 residues. The germline gives CDR1 DFQATT, CDR2 SNEGSKA (reference sequence). The CDR3 DNA reads as TGCAGTGCCACGACAGGGGGTTCCACCTACGAGCAGTACTTC. Amino acid sequence: CSATTGGSTYEQYF.

This clonotype was seen ten or more times. V gene TRBV6-2 or TRBV6-3 combines with J gene TRBJ2-1, with 7 bases lining up with TRBD2. The germline CDR1 and CDR2 sequences are MNHEY and SVGEGT. Trimming took 0 bases from V and 7 from J; bases not matched to a gene: 12. The CDR3 has 17 amino acids. The CDR3 reads CASSYSTLASGTNEQFF. The CDR3 region has the DNA TGTGCCAGCAGTTACTCGACGTTGGCTAGCGGTACTAATGAGCAGTTCTTC.

This clonotype was picked up many times. V is TRBV15 and J is TRBJ2-5, with 8 bases lining up with TRBD2. This CDR3 comprises 14 residues. Per germline, CDR1 LNHNV and CDR2 YYDKDF (reference sequence). Unmatched junction bases numbered 2, after V lost 3 bases and J lost 2 bases. The CDR3 spells CATSRTSEQETQYF. The CDR3 region has the DNA TGTGCCACCAGCAGGACTAGCGAACAAGAGACCCAGTACTTC.

This clonotype was seen more than once but under ten times. This rearrangement joins TRBV19 to TRBJ1-3, with 8 bases identical to TRBD1. Germline-derived CDR1 and CDR2 are LNHDA and SQIVND (reference sequence). The CDR3 has 16 residues. J gave up 0 bases and V 4 bases, and 5 bases lay outside the gene matches. The CDR3 nucleotides are TGTGCCAGTAGTACGACAGGGGCGAGCTCTGGAAACACCATATATTTT. This encodes CASSTTGASSGNTIYF. The complete variable domain, with remaining parts taken from reference TRBV19 and TRBJ1-3, reads DGGITQSPKYLFRKEGQNVTLSCEQNLNHDAMYWYRQDPGQGLRLIYYSQIVNDFQKGDIAEGYSVSREKKESFPLTVTSAQKNPTAFYLCASSTTGASSGNTIYFGEGSWLTVV.

Ten or more counts support this clonotype. CDR3 residues: CASSPLGAGTDTQYF. CDR3 nucleotides: TGTGCCAGCTCCCCCCTGGGAGCTGGAACAGATACGCAGTATTTT. This rearrangement joins TRBV13 to TRBJ2-3, with D tentatively TRBD2 (5 bases). This CDR3 has 15 amino acids. CDR1 is PRHDT, CDR2 FYEKMQ, per germline (reference sequence). The V gene lost 8 bases and the J gene lost 3 bases, with 18 bases spanning the gap.

In this sample, this clonotype turned up many times. The rearrangement links TRBV11-2 to TRBJ2-5, with 7 bases that match TRBD2. V lost 2 bases and J lost 2; bases outside the gene matches: 8. Germline loops: CDR1 SGHAT, CDR2 FQNNGV. The CDR3 has 16 amino acids. CDR3 in amino acids: CASSLQGGRVQETQYF. The CDR3 DNA reads TGTGCCAGCAGCTTACAGGGAGGGAGGGTTCAAGAGACCCAGTACTTC. Complete variable domain (other parts from reference TRBV11-2 and TRBJ2-5): EAGVAQSPRYKIIEKRQSVAFWCNPISGHATLYWYQQILGQGPKLLIQFQNNGVVDDSQLPKDRFSAERLKGVDSTLKIQPAKLEDSAVYLCASSLQGGRVQETQYFGPGTRLLVL.

The rearrangement joins TRBV2 to TRBJ1-2; 7 bases map to TRBD1. Trimming at V came to 7 bases and at J to 6 bases, leaving 11 bases not matched to a gene. Germline CDR1 is SNHLY and CDR2 is FYNNEI. The CDR3 has 14 amino acids. CDR3 in amino acids: CASTDKRGRDGYTF. The CDR3 bases are TGTGCCAGCACCGACAAGAGGGGGCGAGATGGCTACACCTTC. Full variable domain (outside the CDR3, taken from reference TRBV2 and TRBJ1-2): EPEVTQTPSHQVTQMGQEVILRCVPISNHLYFYWYRQILGQKVEFLVSFYNNEISEKSEIFDDQFSVERPDGSNFTLKIRSTKLEDSAMYFCASTDKRGRDGYTFGSGTRLTVV.

Ten or more counts support this clonotype. V usage is TRBV18 and J usage is TRBJ1-2; unclear D gene. Germline-derived CDR1 and CDR2 are KGHSH and LQKENI. Trimming removed 1 base from V and 5 bases from J, with 11 bases in between. This CDR3 comprises 14 residues. The CDR3 sequence is CASSPLTDLYGYTF. CDR3 nucleotide sequence: TGTGCCAGCTCACCACTGACGGACCTATATGGCTACACCTTC.

This sequence joins TRBV20-1 and TRBJ1-5; TRBD1 aligns across 8 bases. After removal of 0 bases from V and 4 bases from J, the junction contained 2 bases not matched to a gene. The CDR3 covers 14 residues. In germline, CDR1 is DFQATT, CDR2 SNEGSKA (reference sequence). CDR3: CSARDRTGNQPQHF. DNA for the CDR3: TGCAGTGCTAGAGATAGGACAGGGAATCAGCCCCAGCATTTT.

This clonotype was counted many times. CDR3 protein: CSPTGPNQETQYF. The DNA for the CDR3 is TGCAGTCCCACCGGGCCCAACCAAGAGACCCAGTACTTC. This chain links TRBV20-1 with TRBJ2-5, with D unresolved. Germline V gene data show CDR1 as DFQATT and CDR2 as SNEGSKA (reference sequence). The CDR3 length is 13 residues. V lost 8 bases, J lost 0 bases, and 13 bases lay in between.

The genes are TRBV5-4 and TRBJ2-2; no firm D call. This CDR3 spans 13 amino acids. V lost 10 bases, J lost 2 bases, and 12 bases lay in between. The germline V gene encodes CDR1 SGHNT and CDR2 YYREEE (reference sequence). Here the CDR3 DNA reads TGTGCCGACGGCGGCCCCAACACCGGGGAGCTGTTTTTT. Protein: CADGGPNTGELFF.

The chain links TRBV29-1 to TRBJ2-1; the D gene is possibly TRBD1 (5 bases). This CDR3 spans 12 amino acids. Trimming shortened V by 3 bases and J by 6 bases, and 9 bases separated the two germline ends. Germline CDR1 SQVTM, CDR2 ANQGSEA. As DNA, the CDR3 is TGCAGCGTTGACGGCAGGGCCAATGAGCAGTTCTTC. Translated, it gives CSVDGRANEQFF.

In its sample, this clonotype was seen many times. The chain carries TRBV6-2 or TRBV6-3 and TRBJ2-1; 8 nucleotides line up with TRBD1. The CDR3 consists of 16 residues. With V trimmed by 5 bases and J by 2 bases, 8 bases remained unmatched. The germline V gene encodes CDR1 MNHEY and CDR2 SVGEGT. The CDR3 reads CASSAAGGSPYNEQFF. The CDR3 nucleotides are TGTGCCAGCAGTGCCGCAGGGGGCTCCCCCTACAATGAGCAGTTCTTC.

This clonotype was detected many times. The rearrangement links TRBV12-5 to TRBJ2-3, with D possibly matching TRBD1 (5 bases). V lost 5 bases and J lost 0, with 9 bases in between. The length of the CDR3 is 14 residues. Germline loops: CDR1 LGHNT, CDR2 FRNRAP. CDR3 loop: CASGPRQSTDTQYF. The DNA for the CDR3 is TGTGCTAGTGGTCCCCGACAGAGCACAGATACGCAGTATTTT.